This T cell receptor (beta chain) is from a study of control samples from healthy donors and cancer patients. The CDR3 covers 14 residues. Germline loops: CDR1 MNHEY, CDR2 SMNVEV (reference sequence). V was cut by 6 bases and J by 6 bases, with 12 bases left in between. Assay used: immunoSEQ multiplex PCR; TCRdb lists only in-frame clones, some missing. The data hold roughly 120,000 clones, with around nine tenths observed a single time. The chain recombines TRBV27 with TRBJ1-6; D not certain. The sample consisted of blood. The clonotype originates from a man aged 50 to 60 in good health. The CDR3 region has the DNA TGTGCCAGCAGCTTTAGCGGCCCTAATTCACCCCTCCACTTT. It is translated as CASSFSGPNSPLHF.